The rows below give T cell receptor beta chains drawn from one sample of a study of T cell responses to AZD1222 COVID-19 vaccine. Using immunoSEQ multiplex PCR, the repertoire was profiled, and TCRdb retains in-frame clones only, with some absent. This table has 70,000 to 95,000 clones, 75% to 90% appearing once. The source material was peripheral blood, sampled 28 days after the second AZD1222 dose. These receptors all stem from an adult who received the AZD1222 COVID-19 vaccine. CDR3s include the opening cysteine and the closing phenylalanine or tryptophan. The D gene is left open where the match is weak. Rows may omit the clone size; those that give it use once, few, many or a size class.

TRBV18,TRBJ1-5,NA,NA,TGTGCCAGCTCACCACAGGACACTCGCAATCAGCCCCAGCATTTT,CASSPQDTRNQPQHF
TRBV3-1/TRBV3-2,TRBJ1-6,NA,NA,TGTGCCAGCAGCCCGCCGGGGGGGGCTCTGAATTCACCCCTCCACTTT,CASSPPGGALNSPLHF
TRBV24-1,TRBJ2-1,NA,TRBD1,TGTGCCACCAGTGATAACTCAGGGGGCTGGGGGGATGAGCAGTTCTTC,CATSDNSGGWGDEQFF
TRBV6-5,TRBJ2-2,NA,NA,TGTGCCAGCAGTTACATAGCGGCGAACACCGGGGAGCTGTTTTTT,CASSYIAANTGELFF
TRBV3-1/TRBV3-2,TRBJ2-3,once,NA,TGTGCCAGCAGCCAAGCGGAGGCTACGCAGTATTTT,CASSQAEATQYF
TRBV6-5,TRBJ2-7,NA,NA,TGTGCCAGCAGTCCTACCACCGAAGGCCGGAACGAGCAGTACTTC,CASSPTTEGRNEQYF
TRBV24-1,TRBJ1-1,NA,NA,TGTGCCACCAGTGATACAGGTCGCGGGACTGAAGCTTTCTTT,CATSDTGRGTEAFF
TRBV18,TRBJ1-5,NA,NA,TGTGCCAGCTCACCGACAGCCGAGAATCAGCCCCAGCATTTT,CASSPTAENQPQHF
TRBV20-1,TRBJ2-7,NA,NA,TGCAGTGCTAGAGTCGCTGGGGAGCAGTACTTC,CSARVAGEQYF
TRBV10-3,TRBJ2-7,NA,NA,TGTGCCATCAGTGGAGGAGGGGGCGCGTACGAGCAGTACTTC,CAISGGGGAYEQYF
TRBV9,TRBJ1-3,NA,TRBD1,TGTGCCAGCAGCGTAGGATTATTGACAGGGGCTGGAAACACCATATATTTT,CASSVGLLTGAGNTIYF
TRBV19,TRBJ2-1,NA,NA,TGTGCCAGTAGTATGCAGCCCAATGAGCAGTTCTTC,CASSMQPNEQFF
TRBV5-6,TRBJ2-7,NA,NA,TGTGCCAGCGGACTGAGGGGACTGTCGGTTCTGGGGCAGTACTTC,CASGLRGLSVLGQYF
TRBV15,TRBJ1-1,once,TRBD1,TGTGCCACCAGCAGGGACAGGGTTATGAACACTGAAGCTTTCTTT,CATSRDRVMNTEAFF
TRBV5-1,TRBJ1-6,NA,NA,TGCGCCAGCAGCTTGAACAGGGTTGAAAATTCACCCCTCCACTTT,CASSLNRVENSPLHF
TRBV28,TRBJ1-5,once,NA,TGTGCCAGCAGTTTTTCCCGGGGCCCCGGAGGCAATCAGCCCCAGCATTTT,CASSFSRGPGGNQPQHF
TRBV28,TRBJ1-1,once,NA,TGTGCCAGCAGGTTACAGGACACTGAAGCTTTCTTT,CASRLQDTEAFF
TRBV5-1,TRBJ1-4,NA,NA,TGCGCCAGCAGCTTGGAAGGGGTATATGAAAAACTGTTTTTT,CASSLEGVYEKLFF
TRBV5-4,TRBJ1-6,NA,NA,TGTGCCAGCAGCTTGGACATTACGAATTCACCCCTCCACTTT,CASSLDITNSPLHF
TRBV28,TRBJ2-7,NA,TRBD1,TGTGCCAGCAAAACGAACAGGGGAGCGCAGTACTTC,CASKTNRGAQYF
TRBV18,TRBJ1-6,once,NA,TGTGCCAGCTCACCACGGACGGATTCACCCCTCCACTTT,CASSPRTDSPLHF
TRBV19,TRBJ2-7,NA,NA,TGTGCCAGTAGGAAGATGGGCGAGCAGTACTTC,CASRKMGEQYF
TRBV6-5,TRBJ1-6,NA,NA,TGTGCCAGCAGTTACAGGTCCGGGGGCAATTCACCCCTCCACTTT,CASSYRSGGNSPLHF
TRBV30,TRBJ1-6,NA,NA,TGTGCCTGGACCCTCCCGTCGGGCTCCTATAATTCACCCCTCCACTTT,CAWTLPSGSYNSPLHF
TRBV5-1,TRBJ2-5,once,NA,TGCGCCAGCAGCTTGACAGAGACCCAGTACTTC,CASSLTETQYF
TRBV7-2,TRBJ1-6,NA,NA,TGTGCCAGCAGCTTAGCGCTTGGCAAGAATTCACCCCTCCACTTT,CASSLALGKNSPLHF
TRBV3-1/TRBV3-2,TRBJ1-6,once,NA,TGTGCCAGCAGCCAAGATCTAGGCAGGCTTCACCTCCACTTT,CASSQDLGRLHLHF
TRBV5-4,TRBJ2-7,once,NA,TGTGCCAGCAGCTTTCGTTGGGCAGCCGGGTCCGAGCAGTACTTC,CASSFRWAAGSEQYF
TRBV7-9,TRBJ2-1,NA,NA,TGTGCCAGCAGCTTAGCGCAGGGGGAGCAGTTCTTC,CASSLAQGEQFF
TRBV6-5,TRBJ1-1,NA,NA,TGTGCCAGCACCTCAGTAGAAGGGAAAGCTTTCTTT,CASTSVEGKAFF
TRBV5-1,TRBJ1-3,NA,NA,TGCGCCAGCAGCCCTGACATCCTCATCTCTGGAAACACCATATATTTT,CASSPDILISGNTIYF
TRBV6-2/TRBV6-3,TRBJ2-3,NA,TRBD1,TGTGCCAGCAGTGGGACAGGGGGGGCAGATACGCAGTATTTT,CASSGTGGADTQYF
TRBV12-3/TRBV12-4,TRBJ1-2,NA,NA,TGTGCCAGCAGTTTTCAGGGCTCCTATGGCTACACCTTC,CASSFQGSYGYTF
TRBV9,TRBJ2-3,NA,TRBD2,TGTGCCAGCAGCATGCGGGGGGGCACCACAGATACGCAGTATTTT,CASSMRGGTTDTQYF
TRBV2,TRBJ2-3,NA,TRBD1,TGTGCCAGCAGTGAAGACAGGGGGGATGAGTATTTT,CASSEDRGDEYF
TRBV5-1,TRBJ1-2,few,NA,TGCGCCAGCAGCTTGGAACCAGATTCCCTTGGATATGGCTACACCTTC,CASSLEPDSLGYGYTF
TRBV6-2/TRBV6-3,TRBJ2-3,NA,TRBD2,TGTGCCAGCAGTTACCGACTAGCGGGGGTTTCTAGCACAGATACGCAGTATTTT,CASSYRLAGVSSTDTQYF
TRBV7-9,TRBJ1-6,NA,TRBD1,TGTGCCAGCAGCCCGGGGACAGGGGGCAATTCACCCCTCCACTTT,CASSPGTGGNSPLHF
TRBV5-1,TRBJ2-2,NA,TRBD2,TGCGCCAGCCTCAGCGGGGGGGCCACCGGGGAGCTGTTTTTT,CASLSGGATGELFF
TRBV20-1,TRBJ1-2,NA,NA,TGCAGTGCTGTTGATGCAGGGAGCTACACCTTC,CSAVDAGSYTF
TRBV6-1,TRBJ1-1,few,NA,TGTGCCAGCAGAGAAGTGCACGAGGATTGGACTGAAGCTTTCTTT,CASREVHEDWTEAFF
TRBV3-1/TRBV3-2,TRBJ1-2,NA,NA,TGTGCCAGCAGCCAAGAACTGAGAACAGGGCCTTATGGCTACACCTTC,CASSQELRTGPYGYTF
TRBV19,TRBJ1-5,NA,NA,TGTGCCAGTAGTATCTCAGGGTGGGATCAGCCCCAGCATTTT,CASSISGWDQPQHF
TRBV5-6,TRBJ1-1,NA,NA,TGTGCCAGCAGCTTATCGGCTAACACTGAAGCTTTCTTT,CASSLSANTEAFF
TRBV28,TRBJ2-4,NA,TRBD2,TGTGCCAGCAGCTACCTAGCGGGGGGGCCCTTGGCGGGCATTCAGTACTTC,CASSYLAGGPLAGIQYF
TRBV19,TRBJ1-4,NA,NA,TGTGCCAGTACCGAACCGGGACGGACTAATGAAAAACTGTTTTTT,CASTEPGRTNEKLFF
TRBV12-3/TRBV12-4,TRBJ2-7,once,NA,TGTGCCAGCAGTTTCAGGTCCTACGAGCAGTACTTC,CASSFRSYEQYF
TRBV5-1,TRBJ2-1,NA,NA,TGCGCCAGCAGCTTGGATGGAGGGGGCTCCTACAATGAGCAGTTCTTC,CASSLDGGGSYNEQFF